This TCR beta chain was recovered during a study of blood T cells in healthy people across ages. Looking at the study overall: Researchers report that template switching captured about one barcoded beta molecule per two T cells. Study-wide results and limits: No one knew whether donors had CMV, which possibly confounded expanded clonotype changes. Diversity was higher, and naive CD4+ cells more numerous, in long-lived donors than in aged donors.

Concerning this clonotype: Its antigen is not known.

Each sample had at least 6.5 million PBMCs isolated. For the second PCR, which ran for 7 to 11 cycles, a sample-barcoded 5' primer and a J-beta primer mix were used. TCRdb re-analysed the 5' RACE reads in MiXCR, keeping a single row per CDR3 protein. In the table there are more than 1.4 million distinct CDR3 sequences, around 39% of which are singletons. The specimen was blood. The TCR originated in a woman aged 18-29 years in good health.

Here the CDR3 reads CASSNTGFAETQYF. In nucleotides, the CDR3 is TGTGCCAGCAGCAATACCGGGTTCGCAGAGACCCAGTACTTC. The chain uses TRBV12-3 or TRBV12-4 and TRBJ2-7; no firm D call. The end of the DNA aligns better with TRBJ2-5, so the J call may be wrong. The CDR3 consists of 14 residues.